The text below deals with one T cell receptor beta chain. The antigen is undetermined. This entry is derived from a study of regulatory T cells in long-lasting Graves disease. Combining iRepertoire HTBI primers with Arm-PCR of CDR3 regions, the authors built TCR beta libraries. TCRdb reanalysed the multiplex PCR reads using MiXCR and keeps one entry per CDR3 protein. The sample lists roughly 490,000 distinct CDR3 sequences; approximately 23% were seen once. The CDR3 has 15 residues. Germline CDR1 reads DFQATT; CDR2 reads SNEGSKA (reference sequence). V shed 0 bases and J 3 bases; nucleotides not matched to a gene: 7. General study results and limits: The study found persistent patients shared more public clonotypes (2,741) than new patients (nearly 1,000). TCR diversity was lower in persistent Graves' patients (versus newly diagnosed ones).

The time point was: persistent/refractory GD, antithyroid drugs over 5 years with positive TRAb. PBMC-extracted RNA yielded the TCR library. The chain couples TRBV20-1 to TRBJ1-1; the match to TRBD1 covers 7 bases. The clonotype was recovered from a female donor with Graves disease. The material was peripheral blood mononuclear cells (PBMCs), obtained when the disease was refractory, from a patient treated with antithyroid drugs. CDR3 in amino acids: CSARDQGEGYTEAFF. The CDR3 DNA reads as TGCAGTGCTAGAGACCAGGGGGAGGGTTACACTGAAGCTTTCTTT.